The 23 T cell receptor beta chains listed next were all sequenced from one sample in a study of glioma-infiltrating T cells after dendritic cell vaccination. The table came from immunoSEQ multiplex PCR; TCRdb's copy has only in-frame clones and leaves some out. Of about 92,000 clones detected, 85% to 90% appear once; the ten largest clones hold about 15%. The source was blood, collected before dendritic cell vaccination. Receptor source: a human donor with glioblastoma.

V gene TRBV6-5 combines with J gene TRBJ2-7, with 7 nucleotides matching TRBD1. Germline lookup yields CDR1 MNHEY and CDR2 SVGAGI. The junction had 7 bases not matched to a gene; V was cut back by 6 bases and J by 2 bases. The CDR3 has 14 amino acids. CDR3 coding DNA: TGTGCCAGCAGCCACACCGGGACAGCCTACGAGCAGTACTTC. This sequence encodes CASSHTGTAYEQYF.

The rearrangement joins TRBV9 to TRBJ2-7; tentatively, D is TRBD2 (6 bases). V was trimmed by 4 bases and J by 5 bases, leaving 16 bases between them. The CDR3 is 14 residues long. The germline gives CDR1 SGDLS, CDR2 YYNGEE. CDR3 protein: CASSKIGGGHEQYF. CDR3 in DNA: TGTGCCAGCAGCAAGATAGGAGGAGGGCACGAGCAGTACTTC.

The CDR3 sequence is CASSSSGGPSYEQYF. The DNA of the CDR3 is TGTGCCAGCAGCTCGAGCGGGGGGCCCTCCTACGAGCAGTACTTC. V gene TRBV7-3 combines with J gene TRBJ2-7; 9 nucleotides agree with TRBD2. Trimming at V came to 4 bases and at J to 0 bases, leaving 4 bases not matched to a gene. Germline CDR1 and CDR2: SGHTA and FQGTGA. The CDR3 consists of 15 residues.

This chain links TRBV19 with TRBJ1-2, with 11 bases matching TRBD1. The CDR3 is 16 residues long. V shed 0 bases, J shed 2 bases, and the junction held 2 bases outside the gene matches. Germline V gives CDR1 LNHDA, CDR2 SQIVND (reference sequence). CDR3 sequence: CASSIDGDRGNYGYTF. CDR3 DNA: TGTGCCAGTAGTATAGATGGGGACAGGGGGAACTATGGCTACACCTTC.

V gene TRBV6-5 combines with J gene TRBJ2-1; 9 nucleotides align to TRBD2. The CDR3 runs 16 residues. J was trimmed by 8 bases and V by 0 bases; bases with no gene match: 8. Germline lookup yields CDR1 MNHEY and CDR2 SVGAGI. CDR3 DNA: TGTGCCAGCAGTTACTCTTCGGCTAGCGGGAATGATGAGCAGTTCTTC. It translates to CASSYSSASGNDEQFF.

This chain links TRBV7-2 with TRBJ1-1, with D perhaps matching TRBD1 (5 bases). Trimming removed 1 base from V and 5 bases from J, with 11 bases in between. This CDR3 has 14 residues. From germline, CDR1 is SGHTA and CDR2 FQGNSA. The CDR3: CASSLEYAGTEAFF. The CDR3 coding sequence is TGTGCCAGCAGCTTAGAGTACGCAGGGACTGAAGCTTTCTTT.

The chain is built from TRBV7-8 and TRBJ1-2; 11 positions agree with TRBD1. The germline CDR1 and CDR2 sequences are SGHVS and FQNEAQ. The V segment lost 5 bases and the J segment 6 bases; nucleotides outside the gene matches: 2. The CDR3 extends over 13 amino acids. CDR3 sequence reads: CASSPDRGHGYTF. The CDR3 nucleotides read TGTGCCAGCAGCCCGGACAGGGGGCATGGCTACACCTTC.

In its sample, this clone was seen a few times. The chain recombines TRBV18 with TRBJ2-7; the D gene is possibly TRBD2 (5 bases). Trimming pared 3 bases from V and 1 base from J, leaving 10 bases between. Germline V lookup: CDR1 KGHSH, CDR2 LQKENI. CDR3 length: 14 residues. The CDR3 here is CASSPSSGSYEQYF. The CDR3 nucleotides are TGTGCCAGCTCACCCTCGAGCGGATCCTACGAGCAGTACTTC.

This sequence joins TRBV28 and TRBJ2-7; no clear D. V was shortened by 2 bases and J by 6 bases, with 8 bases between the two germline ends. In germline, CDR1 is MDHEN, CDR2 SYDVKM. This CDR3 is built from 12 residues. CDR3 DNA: TGTGCCAGCAGTTTACGGGTGGCCGAGCAGTACTTC. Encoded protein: CASSLRVAEQYF.

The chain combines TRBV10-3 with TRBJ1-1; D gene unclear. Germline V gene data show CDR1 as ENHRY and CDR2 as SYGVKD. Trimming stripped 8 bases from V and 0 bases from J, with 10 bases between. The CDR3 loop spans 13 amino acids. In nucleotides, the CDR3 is TGTGCCATCCAAGCCGGGGTGAACACTGAAGCTTTCTTT. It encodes CAIQAGVNTEAFF.

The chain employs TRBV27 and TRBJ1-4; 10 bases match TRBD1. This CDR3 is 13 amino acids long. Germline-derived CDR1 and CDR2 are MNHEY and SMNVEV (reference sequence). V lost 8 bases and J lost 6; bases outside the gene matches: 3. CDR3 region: CASRQGADEKLFF. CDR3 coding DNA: TGTGCCAGCCGACAGGGGGCTGATGAAAAACTGTTTTTT.

The CDR3 spells CASSYTRGETQYF. The CDR3, as DNA: TGTGCCAGCAGCTATACCAGGGGCGAGACCCAGTACTTC. V is TRBV5-6 and J is TRBJ2-5; D might be TRBD1 (6 bases). The CDR3 spans 13 residues. CDR1 SGHDT and CDR2 YYEEEE come from the germline V gene. V dropped 3 bases and J dropped 5 bases, with 11 bases sitting between them.

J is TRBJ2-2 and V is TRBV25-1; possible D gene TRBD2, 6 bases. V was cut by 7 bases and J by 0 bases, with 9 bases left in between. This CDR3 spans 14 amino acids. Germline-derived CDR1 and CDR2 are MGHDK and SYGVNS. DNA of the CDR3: TGTGCCAGCATGGGACTCACGAACACCGGGGAGCTGTTTTTT. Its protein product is CASMGLTNTGELFF.

The CDR3 nucleotides read TGTGCCAGCAGCTTAGTGGGTAGCGGGAGGGCCCTCAATGAGCAGTTCTTC. Residues: CASSLVGSGRALNEQFF. The V gene is TRBV7-6, the J gene TRBJ2-1, with 11 bases identical to TRBD2. Looked up from germline, CDR1 is SGHVS and CDR2 is FNYEAQ. J lost 6 bases, V lost 1 base, and 8 bases had no gene match. The CDR3 runs 17 residues. Complete variable domain (other parts from reference TRBV7-6 and TRBJ2-1): GAGVSQSPRYKVTKRGQDVALRCDPISGHVSLYWYRQALGQGPEFLTYFNYEAQQDKSGLPNDRFSAERPEGSISTLTIQRTEQRDSAMYRCASSLVGSGRALNEQFFGPGTRLTVL.

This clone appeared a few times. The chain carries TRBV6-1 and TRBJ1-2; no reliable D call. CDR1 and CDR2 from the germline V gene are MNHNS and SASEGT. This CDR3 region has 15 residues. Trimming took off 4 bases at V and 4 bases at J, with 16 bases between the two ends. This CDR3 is CASSVTLAVSYGYTF. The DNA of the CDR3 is TGTGCCAGCAGTGTAACATTAGCAGTGAGCTATGGCTACACCTTC.

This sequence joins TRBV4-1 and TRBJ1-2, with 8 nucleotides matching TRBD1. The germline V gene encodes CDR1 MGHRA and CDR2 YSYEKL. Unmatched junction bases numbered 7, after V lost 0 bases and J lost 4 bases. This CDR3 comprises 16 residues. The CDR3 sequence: CASSQDLTGGSYGYTF. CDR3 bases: TGCGCCAGCAGCCAAGATCTTACAGGGGGGTCCTATGGCTACACCTTC.

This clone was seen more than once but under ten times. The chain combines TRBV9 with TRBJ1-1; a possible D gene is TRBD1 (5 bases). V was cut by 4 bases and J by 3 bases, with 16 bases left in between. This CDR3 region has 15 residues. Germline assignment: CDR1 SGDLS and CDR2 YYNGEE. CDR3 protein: CASSREEGRYTEAFF. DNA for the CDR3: TGTGCCAGCAGCAGAGAGGAGGGGCGGTACACTGAAGCTTTCTTT. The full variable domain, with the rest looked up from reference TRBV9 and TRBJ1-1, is DSGVTQTPKHLITATGQRVTLRCSPRSGDLSVYWYQQSLDQGLQFLIQYYNGEERAKGNILERFSAQQFPDLHSELNLSSLELGDSALYFCASSREEGRYTEAFFGQGTRLTVV.

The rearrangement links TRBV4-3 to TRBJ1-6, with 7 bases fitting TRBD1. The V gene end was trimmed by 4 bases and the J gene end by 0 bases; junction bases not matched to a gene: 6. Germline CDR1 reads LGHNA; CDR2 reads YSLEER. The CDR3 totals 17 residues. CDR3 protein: CASSPGQTASYNSPLHF. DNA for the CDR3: TGCGCCAGCAGCCCGGGACAGACAGCCTCCTATAATTCACCCCTCCACTTT.

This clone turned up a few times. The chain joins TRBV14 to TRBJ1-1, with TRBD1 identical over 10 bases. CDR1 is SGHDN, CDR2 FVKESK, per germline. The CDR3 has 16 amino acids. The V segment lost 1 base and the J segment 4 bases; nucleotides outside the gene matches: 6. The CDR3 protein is CASSQAGTGVLTEAFF. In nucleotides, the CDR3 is TGTGCCAGCAGCCAAGCAGGGACAGGGGTCCTCACTGAAGCTTTCTTT.

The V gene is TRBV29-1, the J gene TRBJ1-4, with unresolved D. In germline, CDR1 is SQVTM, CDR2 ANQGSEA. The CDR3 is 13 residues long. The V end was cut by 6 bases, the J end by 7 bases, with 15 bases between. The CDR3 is CSVAGEFPEKLFF. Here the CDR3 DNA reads TGCAGCGTAGCCGGGGAGTTCCCTGAAAAACTGTTTTTT.

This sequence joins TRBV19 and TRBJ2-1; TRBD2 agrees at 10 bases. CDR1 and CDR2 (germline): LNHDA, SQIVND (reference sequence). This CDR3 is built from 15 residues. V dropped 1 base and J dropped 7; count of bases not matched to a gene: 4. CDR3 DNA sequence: TGTGCCAGTAGTATAGTCCCAGCGGGGGGGAATGAGCAGTTCTTC. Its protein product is CASSIVPAGGNEQFF. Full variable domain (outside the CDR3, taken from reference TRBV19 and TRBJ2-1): DGGITQSPKYLFRKEGQNVTLSCEQNLNHDAMYWYRQDPGQGLRLIYYSQIVNDFQKGDIAEGYSVSREKKESFPLTVTSAQKNPTAFYLCASSIVPAGGNEQFFGPGTRLTVL.

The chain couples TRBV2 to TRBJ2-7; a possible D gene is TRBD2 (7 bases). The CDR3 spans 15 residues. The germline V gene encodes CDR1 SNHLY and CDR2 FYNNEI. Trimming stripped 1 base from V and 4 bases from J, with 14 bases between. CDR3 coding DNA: TGTGCCAGCAGTGAAGTCGGGGGGCTGGCATACGAGCAGTACTTC. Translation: CASSEVGGLAYEQYF.

The CDR3, as DNA: TGTGCCAGCAGTTTACTCGACAGGGTAGCCTATGGCTACACCTTC. Translation: CASSLLDRVAYGYTF. This chain links TRBV28 with TRBJ1-2, with 7 nucleotides matching TRBD1. This CDR3 is built from 15 residues. The junction had 7 bases not matched to a gene; V was cut back by 2 bases and J by 4 bases. CDR1 is MDHEN, CDR2 SYDVKM, per germline.